Listed below are T cell receptor beta chains from one sample, sequenced in a study of shared clonotypes between healthy human individuals. Sequenced by immunoSEQ multiplex PCR; TCRdb stores in-frame clones only, minus some. This sample has about 980,000 clones, with 60% to 85% found just once. The sample consisted of memory CD4+ T cells sorted from blood. The receptors were sampled from a young man in good health. Each CDR3 is given with its conserved first and last residue. D genes are given only for firm matches. The listing skips clone size in some rows; elsewhere it reads once, few, many or a size class.

j_call clone_size d_call v_call cdr3_nt cdr3_aa
TRBJ2-7 NA TRBD1 TRBV19 TGTGCCAGTAGGATGACAGGGGTGACGGGCGAGCAGTACTTC CASRMTGVTGEQYF
TRBJ2-1 NA TRBD2 TRBV25-1 TGTGCCAGCATGGGGACTAGCGGAGGGGTGAATGAGCAGTTCTTC CASMGTSGGVNEQFF
TRBJ1-2 NA TRBD1 TRBV7-2 TGTGCCAGCAGCTACCCGGGACAGGGACTCTATGGCTACACCTTC CASSYPGQGLYGYTF
TRBJ2-6 NA NA TRBV29-1 TGCAGCGTTGATAGTACCTCTGGGGCCAACGTCCTGACTTTC CSVDSTSGANVLTF
TRBJ2-7 many NA TRBV5-1 TGCGCCAGCAGCTTGCTACAGGACTCCTACGAGCAGTACTTC CASSLLQDSYEQYF
TRBJ2-7 NA TRBD1 TRBV5-1 TGCGCCAGCAGCCAGAAGGACAGGGGGGGCGAGCAGTACTTC CASSQKDRGGEQYF
TRBJ2-5 few NA TRBV19 TGTGCCAGTAGTATCCCCGGTTCTGGAGCGACCCAGTACTTC CASSIPGSGATQYF
TRBJ2-7 NA NA TRBV30 TGTGCCTGGAGTGTACAGATGGGGGTGGCATCTAGCTTC CAWSVQMGVASSF
TRBJ2-1 NA TRBD2 TRBV10-1 TGCGCCAGCAACCTAGCGGGTGGAGAGCAGTTCTTC CASNLAGGEQFF
TRBJ2-7 many NA TRBV5-5 TGTGCCAGCAGGAATAAAACAGGGCTCCTCTCCTACGAGCAGTACTTC CASRNKTGLLSYEQYF
TRBJ1-4 NA TRBD1 TRBV2 TGTGCCAGCAGCAAAACCGGGACAGCTAATGAAAACCTGTTTTTT CASSKTGTANENLFF
TRBJ2-3 few NA TRBV4-3 TGCGCCAGCAGCCAAGCCGGGAAGGGCACAGATACGCAGTATTTT CASSQAGKGTDTQYF
TRBJ2-7 NA TRBD1 TRBV29-1 TGCAGCGTCCGCCGGGACAGGGTCTCCTACGAGCAGTACTTC CSVRRDRVSYEQYF
TRBJ2-6 NA NA TRBV25-1 TGTGCCAGCAGTGAAGCAGGCTCTGGGGCCAACGTCCTGACTTTC CASSEAGSGANVLTF
TRBJ2-1 NA TRBD1 TRBV19 TGTGCCAGTAGTATAGCCAGGGGGCGTAAAGCGGCTGCCTACAATGAGCAGTTCTTC CASSIARGRKAAAYNEQFF
TRBJ1-6 few NA TRBV5-5 TGTGCCAGCAGCTTGGGACAGGAAAATTCACCCCTCCACTTT CASSLGQENSPLHF
TRBJ2-7 once TRBD1 TRBV6-6 TGTGCCAGCAGTCCCGGGACAGTCTACGAGCAGTACTTC CASSPGTVYEQYF
TRBJ1-2 NA NA TRBV5-6 TGTGCCAGCAGCTTGGTGACAGGCTATGGCTACACCTTC CASSLVTGYGYTF
TRBJ2-4 NA TRBD2 TRBV2 TGTGCCAGCAGTGATTGGGGGGGAAACATTCAGTACTTC CASSDWGGNIQYF
TRBJ1-1 NA TRBD1 TRBV19 TGTGCCAGCCTTCGACAGGGTCGGACTGAAGCTTTCTTT CASLRQGRTEAFF
TRBJ1-6 many NA TRBV11-2 TGTGCCAGCAGCTTTCTGCAGGGCTATAATTCACCCCTCCACTTT CASSFLQGYNSPLHF
TRBJ1-4 once TRBD1 TRBV7-9 TGTGCCAGCAGCCCCGGACAGGGGCATGAAAAACTGTTTTTT CASSPGQGHEKLFF
TRBJ2-7 many NA TRBV2 TGTGCCAGCAGTGAATGGTGGAGCTCCTACGAGCAGTACTTC CASSEWWSSYEQYF
TRBJ1-3 NA TRBD1 TRBV5-1 TGCGCCAGCAGCCCGGAGGGGGCGAGGGGAAACACCATATATTTT CASSPEGARGNTIYF
TRBJ2-7 NA NA TRBV29-1 TGCAGTGCTTCTTACCTTGGGGGCTACGAGCAGTACTTC CSASYLGGYEQYF
TRBJ2-3 NA TRBD2 TRBV30 TGTGCCTTAGCGGGAGGGCCCGTCGTTCCAGATACGCAGTATTTT CALAGGPVVPDTQYF
TRBJ2-3 NA NA TRBV27 TGTGCCAGCAGTTTATTACGGAACACAGATACGCAGTATTTT CASSLLRNTDTQYF
TRBJ1-2 NA TRBD1 TRBV6-6 TGTGCCAGCAGTTACGGGACAGGGTCGGATGGCTACACCTTC CASSYGTGSDGYTF
TRBJ1-2 NA NA TRBV4-1 TGCGCCAGCAGCCAAACACAGAACTATGGCTACACCTTC CASSQTQNYGYTF
TRBJ1-1 NA NA TRBV6-1 TGTGCCAGCAGGGCACGCTCTCCAATGAACACTGAAGCTTTCTTT CASRARSPMNTEAFF
TRBJ1-2 NA TRBD1 TRBV7-6 TGTGCCAGCAGCTTGGCACAGGGGGCGGGCTATGGCTACACCTTC CASSLAQGAGYGYTF
TRBJ2-1 NA NA TRBV7-2 TGTGCCAGCAGCTCCTCCCAAGCCCGGGAGCAGTTCTTC CASSSSQAREQFF
TRBJ2-3 NA NA TRBV21-1 TGTGCCAGCAGCAAAGGGGCAGACACAGATACGCAGTATTTT CASSKGADTDTQYF
TRBJ1-5 NA NA TRBV10-1 TGCGCCAGCAGTGACTCGGGGTACGATCAGCCCCAGCATTTT CASSDSGYDQPQHF
TRBJ1-6 NA TRBD1 TRBV28 TGTGCCAGCAGCTTAGACAGGGCAACCCCCAATTCACCCCTCCACTTT CASSLDRATPNSPLHF
TRBJ2-3 NA TRBD2 TRBV5-4 TGTGCCAGCAGCTTGGCTAGCGGGGGGGCAGGGGATACGCAGTATTTT CASSLASGGAGDTQYF
TRBJ2-7 NA NA TRBV18 TGTGCCAGCTCACCTGGGGGTCGTAGGGATTCCTACGAGCAGTACTTC CASSPGGRRDSYEQYF
TRBJ1-6 few TRBD1 TRBV28 TGTGCCAGCAGTCGCCCCGACAGGGTCAATTCACCCCTCCACTTT CASSRPDRVNSPLHF
TRBJ2-5 few NA TRBV27 TGTGCCAGCAGTTTATCGTGGAACAACCAAGAGACCCAGTACTTC CASSLSWNNQETQYF
TRBJ2-2 NA TRBD1 TRBV29-1 TGCAGCGTTGGGGAGACAGGGAGCACCGGGGAGCTGTTTTTT CSVGETGSTGELFF
TRBJ2-5 NA TRBD2 TRBV11-3 TGTGCCAGCAGCTTCGGGACTAGCGGGGGGGAAGAGACCCAGTACTTC CASSFGTSGGEETQYF
TRBJ1-4 many NA TRBV11-2 TGTGCCAGCAGCTTAGGGGTCGCGACTAGGGGGGAGAGTGAAAAACTGTTTTTT CASSLGVATRGESEKLFF
TRBJ2-7 NA NA TRBV7-9 TGTGCCAGCAGCGGGGGCCGCGGCGAGCAGTACTTC CASSGGRGEQYF
TRBJ2-7 NA TRBD1 TRBV18 TGTGCCAGCTCCCCAGGCCCGGGACAGGGTTCCGAGCAGTACTTC CASSPGPGQGSEQYF
TRBJ1-4 NA NA TRBV10-2 TGCGCCAGCAGTAGAGGAGTAAATGAAAGACTGTTTTTT CASSRGVNERLFF
TRBJ2-7 NA NA TRBV7-2 TGTGCCAGCAGCCATGCGGGGACACCGCAGCAGTACTTC CASSHAGTPQQYF
TRBJ2-1 many NA TRBV5-6 TGTGCCAGCAGCTTGTACGGTCCGAGCTCCTACAATGAGCAGTTCTTC CASSLYGPSSYNEQFF
TRBJ1-3 NA TRBD1 TRBV10-3 TGTGCCATCACTACGCTGACAGGGGCTGGAAACACCATATATTTT CAITTLTGAGNTIYF
TRBJ1-2 NA NA TRBV2 TGTGCCAGCAGTGAATACGGCGGAAACTATGGCTACACCTTC CASSEYGGNYGYTF
TRBJ2-4 once NA TRBV30 TGTGCCTGGAAAGGGGGGGCCAAAAACATTCAGTACTTC CAWKGGAKNIQYF
TRBJ2-1 NA NA TRBV5-1 TGCGCCAGCAGCTTGGCCCCAAAGGATGAGCAGTTCTTC CASSLAPKDEQFF
TRBJ2-2 NA NA TRBV2 TGTGCCAGCAGTGAAGCGTCTCCTAGAACCGGGGAGCTGTTTTTT CASSEASPRTGELFF